These 5 T cell receptor beta chains came from one sample sequenced in a study of regulatory T cells in long-lasting Graves disease. Assembly of TCR beta libraries relied on iRepertoire HTBI primers together with Arm-PCR of CDR3 regions. TCRdb re-called the multiplex PCR reads with MiXCR, one entry per CDR3 protein. The data contain about 620,000 distinct CDR3 sequences, roughly 16% of them seen just once; the ten biggest clones take up approximately 18%. As to time point: newly diagnosed GD, antithyroid drugs for less than 3 months. There was RNA extracted from PBMCs, and the TCR library was made from it. The same specimen was also included in a second study, on T cells in Graves' hyperthyroidism and ophthalmopathy.

The input for sequencing was peripheral blood mononuclear cells (PBMCs), taken at new diagnosis, from a patient treated with antithyroid drugs. These receptors were collected from a woman in her thirties with Graves disease.

This clonotype was recorded many times. V and J are TRBV2 and TRBJ1-5, with D possibly matching TRBD1 (6 bases). V was trimmed by 7 bases and J by 5 bases, leaving 15 bases between them. This CDR3 is built from 14 residues. The V gene's germline CDR1 is SNHLY and CDR2 FYNNEI. This chain's CDR3 is CASNGAGVYQPQHF. For the CDR3, the DNA is TGTGCCAGCAATGGCGCAGGGGTTTATCAGCCCCAGCATTTT.

This clonotype came up a few times. The V call is TRBV20-1, the J call TRBJ2-3, with D uncertain. CDR3 size: 11 residues. Germline V gives CDR1 DFQATT, CDR2 SNEGSKA (reference sequence). Trimming shortened V by 8 bases and J by 4 bases, and 10 bases separated the two germline ends. For the CDR3, the DNA is TGCAGTCCTTGGTGGGCAGATACGCAGTATTTT. Its translation is CSPWWADTQYF.

This clonotype has ten or more counts. The rearrangement links TRBV29-1 to TRBJ2-1, with a weak D call TRBD1 (5 bases). This CDR3 contains 12 residues. From germline, CDR1 is SQVTM and CDR2 ANQGSEA. V shed 3 bases and J shed 6 bases, with 9 bases lying between them. CDR3 coding DNA: TGCAGCGTTGATGGGGCTTCCAATGAGCAGTTCTTC. This codes for CSVDGASNEQFF.

This clonotype was seen many times. The chain employs TRBV18 and TRBJ2-3; D ambiguous. Germline V gene lookup returns CDR1 KGHSH and CDR2 LQKENI. V lost 3 bases to trimming and J lost 6 bases, with 16 bases between them. The CDR3 is made up of 15 amino acids. In DNA, the CDR3 is TGTGCCAGCTCACCCCGCGACGGGTTTAGGGATACGCAGTATTTT. Residues: CASSPRDGFRDTQYF.

This clonotype was seen many times. V is TRBV5-1 and J is TRBJ2-7; a weak D match, TRBD1 (6 bases). Per germline, CDR1 SGHRS and CDR2 YFSETQ. V was shortened by 4 bases and J by 1 base, with 9 bases between the two germline ends. The CDR3 sequence is 13 residues long. The CDR3 loop reads CASSQGQSYEQYF. The CDR3 region has the DNA TGCGCCAGCAGCCAAGGACAGTCCTACGAGCAGTACTTC.